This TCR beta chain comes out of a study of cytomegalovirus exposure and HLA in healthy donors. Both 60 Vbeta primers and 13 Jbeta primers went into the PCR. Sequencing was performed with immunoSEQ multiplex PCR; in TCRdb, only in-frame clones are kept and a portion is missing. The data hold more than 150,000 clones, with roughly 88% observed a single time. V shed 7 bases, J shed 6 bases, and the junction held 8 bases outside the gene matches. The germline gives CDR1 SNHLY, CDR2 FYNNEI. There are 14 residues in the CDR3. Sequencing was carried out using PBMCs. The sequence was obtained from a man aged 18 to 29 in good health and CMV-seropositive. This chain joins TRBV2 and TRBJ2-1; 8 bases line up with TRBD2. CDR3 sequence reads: CASTGTRGGNEQFF. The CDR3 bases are TGTGCCAGCACCGGGACTAGGGGCGGCAATGAGCAGTTCTTC. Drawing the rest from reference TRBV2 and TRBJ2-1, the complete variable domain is EPEVTQTPSHQVTQMGQEVILRCVPISNHLYFYWYRQILGQKVEFLVSFYNNEISEKSEIFDDQFSVERPDGSNFTLKIRSTKLEDSAMYFCASTGTRGGNEQFFGPGTRLTVL.